This T cell receptor (beta chain) came from a study of blood T cell repertoires in COVID-19. The sample holds one count of this clone. The CDR3 runs 13 residues. Germline lookup yields CDR1 ENHRY and CDR2 SYGVKD. V lost 6 bases and J 6 bases, leaving 14 bases between the germline ends. Produced via immunoSEQ multiplex PCR; TCRdb's table is partial and in-frame only. The sample includes approximately 190,000 clones, almost 80% of them seen just once. V usage is TRBV10-3 and J usage is TRBJ1-1, with D tentatively TRBD1 (6 bases). Sequencing was carried out using peripheral blood. The TCR comes from a man aged 55 to 70 with active or convalescent COVID-19. The CDR3 region is CAIRGTGQAEAFF. In nucleotides, the CDR3 is TGTGCCATCAGGGGTACAGGGCAGGCTGAAGCTTTCTTT.